These 13 T cell receptor beta chains came from one sample sequenced in a study of blood T cell repertoires in COVID-19 (TCRdb year 2020). Preparation of the library involved the immunoSEQ multiplex PCR assay. TCRdb's version of the immuneACCESS table is confined to in-frame rearrangements and falls short of the full clone set. An unresolved V gene accounts for under half of the shortfall where checked; the remainder is of unknown origin. Within this sample are about 150,000 clones, with more than 90% of them counted one time only. Of the sample, roughly 0.56% is held by the ten largest clones. Specimen: peripheral blood. The receptors stem from a man aged 50-59 years with acute or convalescent COVID-19.

V is TRBV24-1 and J is TRBJ2-6; D remains unclear. V lost 4 bases to trimming and J lost 3 bases, with 6 bases between them. The length of the CDR3 is 14 residues. The germline gives CDR1 KGHDR, CDR2 SFDVKD. CDR3 nucleotide sequence: TGTGCCACCAGTGACCGCAGTGGGGCCAACGTCCTGACTTTC. Translation: CATSDRSGANVLTF.

This clone was observed once. The rearrangement links TRBV18 to TRBJ2-3, with TRBD1 identical over 7 bases. The CDR3 runs 15 residues. V was pared by 1 base and J by 0 bases, with 1 base of the junction left unmatched. Germline V gives CDR1 KGHSH, CDR2 LQKENI. CDR3 in amino acids: CASSPRQGSTDTQYF. In DNA form, the CDR3 reads TGTGCCAGCTCACCACGACAGGGAAGCACAGATACGCAGTATTTT. Based on the CDR3 plus reference TRBV18 and TRBJ2-3, the full variable domain is NAGVMQNPRHLVRRRGQEARLRCSPMKGHSHVYWYRQLPEEGLKFMVYLQKENIIDESGMPKERFSAEFPKEGPSILRIQQVVRGDSAAYFCASSPRQGSTDTQYFGPGTRLTVL.

The chain has TRBV2 and TRBJ2-1, with D possibly TRBD2 on 5 matching bases. V was clipped by 7 bases and J by 2 bases, with 12 bases between them. Looked up from germline, CDR1 is SNHLY and CDR2 is FYNNEI. The CDR3 spans 14 residues. The CDR3 DNA follows: TGTGCCAGCATCCGGGAACTGCCCTACAATGAGCAGTTCTTC. Protein product: CASIRELPYNEQFF.

The chain couples TRBV30 to TRBJ1-5; the D gene is possibly TRBD1 (6 bases). The germline gives CDR1 GTSNPN, CDR2 SVGIG (reference sequence). The CDR3 is made up of 16 amino acids. V lost 4 bases to trimming and J lost 2 bases, with 18 bases between them. CDR3 in amino acids: CAWTVKGDPGNQPQHF. Written as DNA, the CDR3 is TGTGCCTGGACCGTAAAGGGGGACCCTGGCAATCAGCCCCAGCATTTT.

This chain uses TRBV7-9 with TRBJ2-7; the match to TRBD1 covers 12 bases. The CDR3 totals 16 residues. The trim removed 6 bases at V and 2 bases at J, leaving 8 bases unmatched. CDR1 is SEHNR, CDR2 FQNEAQ, per germline (reference sequence). The CDR3: CASRGPGQGAAYEQYF. The CDR3 region has the DNA TGTGCCAGCAGAGGCCCGGGACAGGGGGCCGCCTACGAGCAGTACTTC.

There are a few counts of this clone. V is TRBV7-2 and J is TRBJ2-3; 9 bases match TRBD2. V was clipped by 2 bases and J by 5 bases; unmatched bases: 8. Germline CDR1 is SGHTA and CDR2 is FQGNSA. This CDR3 region has 16 residues. CDR3 sequence reads: CASSLYGGGAGDTQYF. In DNA, the CDR3 is TGTGCCAGCAGCTTATATGGCGGGGGGGCCGGAGATACGCAGTATTTT.

This clone was recorded only once. The V call is TRBV5-4, the J call TRBJ2-3, with 8 nucleotides matching TRBD2. This CDR3 contains 18 residues. Germline CDR1 is SGHNT and CDR2 is YYREEE (reference sequence). Losses at the gene ends were 1 base for V and 1 base for J; bases not matched to a gene: 11. CDR3 sequence reads: CASSLHSFASGRTDTQYF. DNA for the CDR3: TGTGCCAGCAGCTTGCATTCTTTCGCTAGCGGGCGCACAGATACGCAGTATTTT.

The CDR3 sequence: CASSRTGGYSYAQPQHF. CDR3 DNA sequence: TGTGCCAGCAGCCGTACAGGGGGCTATAGTTACGCCCAGCCCCAGCATTTT. The rearrangement uses TRBV5-6 and TRBJ1-5, with 9 bases fitting TRBD1. There are 17 residues in the CDR3. Per germline, CDR1 SGHDT and CDR2 YYEEEE. The V and J ends lost 4 bases and 7 bases, in that order; junction bases with no gene match: 15.

The rearrangement links TRBV15 to TRBJ2-7; 9 bases align to TRBD2. The CDR3 is 15 amino acids. After removal of 0 bases from V and 4 bases from J, the junction contained 4 bases not matched to a gene. Germline CDR1 LNHNV, CDR2 YYDKDF (reference sequence). Written as DNA, the CDR3 is TGTGCCACCAGCAGAGAAATAGCGGGGGCTTACGAGCAGTACTTC. This translates into CATSREIAGAYEQYF.

The chain employs TRBV7-2 and TRBJ2-2; tentative D call: TRBD1 (6 bases). The CDR3 spans 15 residues. Germline V gene sequence: CDR1 SGHTA, CDR2 FQGNSA. Trimming removed 2 bases at V and 1 base at J, with 8 bases between. CDR3 sequence: CASSLQQGNTGELFF. The CDR3 region has the DNA TGTGCCAGCAGCTTACAACAGGGGAACACCGGGGAGCTGTTTTTT.

This sequence joins TRBV9 and TRBJ2-3; TRBD2 matches at 8 bases. Germline CDR1 SGDLS, CDR2 YYNGEE. The CDR3 extends over 15 amino acids. V trimming: 2 bases; J trimming: 6 bases; junction bases outside the gene matches: 8. The CDR3 reads CASSVDPGGSDTQYF. CDR3 DNA: TGTGCCAGCAGCGTCGATCCGGGAGGGTCGGATACGCAGTATTTT. The entire variable domain, with the rest obtained from reference TRBV9 and TRBJ2-3, is as follows: DSGVTQTPKHLITATGQRVTLRCSPRSGDLSVYWYQQSLDQGLQFLIQYYNGEERAKGNILERFSAQQFPDLHSELNLSSLELGDSALYFCASSVDPGGSDTQYFGPGTRLTVL.

The chain uses TRBV7-6 and TRBJ1-4; D not certain. CDR1 and CDR2 from the germline V gene are SGHVS and FNYEAQ. The CDR3 is 17 residues long. Deletions cut 4 bases from V and 0 bases from J, with 15 bases between. The CDR3 loop reads CASSSDLGIATNEKLFF. CDR3 bases: TGTGCCAGCAGCTCCGACCTCGGGATTGCAACTAATGAAAAACTGTTTTTT.

The rearrangement uses TRBV6-5 and TRBJ2-5, with a tentative D call TRBD1 (5 bases). CDR1 and CDR2 from the germline V gene are MNHEY and SVGAGI. V lost 5 bases, J lost 5 bases, and 18 bases lay in between. The CDR3 totals 15 residues. DNA of the CDR3: TGTGCCAGCAGTCCCCCAGGGCCCCAAAGGGAGACCCAGTACTTC. Amino acid sequence: CASSPPGPQRETQYF.